This TCR beta chain derives from a study of CD8 T cells in ankylosing spondylitis. This CDR3 has 14 amino acids. V lost 1 base to trimming and J lost 6 bases; unmatched junction nucleotides: 5. In germline, CDR1 is MGHRA, CDR2 YSYEKL. For TCR beta, libraries came from quantitative 5'-RACE with molecular barcodes. TCRdb ran MiXCR on the 5' RACE reads and lists one entry per CDR3 protein. The table records some 840,000 distinct CDR3 sequences, over 9.5% of them present only once. Study results and limitations: Some motif variants were previously reported in reactive arthritis synovial fluid and blood. The disease-linked clones had a CD8+ phenotype and low blood frequencies. Ankylosing spondylitis blood appeared to carry a characteristic TCR beta motif of seven to nine highly homologous variants.

Remarks on this clonotype: The antigen remains undetermined.

The sequence was collected from a male donor with ankylosing spondylitis. Sequencing was carried out using blood, either unsorted or a sorted T cell fraction (not recorded which). The genes are TRBV4-1 and TRBJ2-7, with TRBD2 matching 8 bases. The CDR3 DNA follows: TGCGCCAGCAGCCAAGTCGGACTAGCTTCCGAGCAGTACTTC. It encodes CASSQVGLASEQYF.